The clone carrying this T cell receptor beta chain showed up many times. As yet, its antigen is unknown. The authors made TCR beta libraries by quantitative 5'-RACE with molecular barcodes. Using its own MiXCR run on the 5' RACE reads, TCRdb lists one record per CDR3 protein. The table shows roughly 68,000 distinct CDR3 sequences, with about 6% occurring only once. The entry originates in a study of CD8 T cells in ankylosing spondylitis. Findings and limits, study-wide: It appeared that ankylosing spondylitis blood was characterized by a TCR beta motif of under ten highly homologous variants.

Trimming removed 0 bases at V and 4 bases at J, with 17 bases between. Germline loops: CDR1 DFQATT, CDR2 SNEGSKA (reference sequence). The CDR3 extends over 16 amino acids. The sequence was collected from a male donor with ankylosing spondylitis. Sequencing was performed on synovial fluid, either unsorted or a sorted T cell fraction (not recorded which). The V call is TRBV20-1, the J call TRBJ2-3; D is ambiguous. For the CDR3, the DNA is TGCAGTGCTAGAGATTATCGGGTCCTTGGGGCAGATACGCAGTATTTT. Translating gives CSARDYRVLGADTQYF.